This T cell receptor (beta chain) was observed in a study of cytomegalovirus exposure and HLA in healthy donors. Study results and limitations: The authors excluded some V segments, including TRBV6-2 and TRBV6-3, as indistinguishable. It was reportedly the case that the classifier diagnosed cytomegalovirus status with high specificity and sensitivity. Most likely, a cluster of highly shared sequence variants arose as a sequencing artifact.

It was with 60 Vbeta and 13 Jbeta primers that the PCR ran. Clones were read by immunoSEQ multiplex PCR, and TCRdb kept only the in-frame ones, dropping some. The listing contains about 96,000 clones. On this clone itself: Its antigen is not identified.

Healthy bone marrow donors formed the donor group. This CDR3 is built from 14 residues. CDR1 is SNHLY and CDR2 is FYNNEI in the germline V gene. V gave up 6 bases and J gave up 4 bases, with 15 bases separating them. The sequenced material came from PBMCs. The rearrangement joins TRBV2 to TRBJ1-2; perhaps TRBD1 as D (6 bases). The sequence was obtained from a woman under 40 in good health and CMV-seronegative. In DNA form, the CDR3 reads TGTGCCAGCAGCAACCAGGGGATAGGCTATGGCTACACCTTC. It codes for CASSNQGIGYGYTF. The full variable domain, with the rest looked up from reference TRBV2 and TRBJ1-2, is EPEVTQTPSHQVTQMGQEVILRCVPISNHLYFYWYRQILGQKVEFLVSFYNNEISEKSEIFDDQFSVERPDGSNFTLKIRSTKLEDSAMYFCASSNQGIGYGYTFGSGTRLTVV.